One and the same sample provided the 20 T cell receptor beta chains below, sequenced in a study of cytomegalovirus exposure and HLA in healthy donors (dated by TCRdb to about 2017). The library was generated by the immunoSEQ multiplex PCR assay. The multiplex PCR relied on a mix of 60 forward primers for TCR Vbeta segments and 13 reverse primers for TCR Jbeta segments. This immuneACCESS table, as held by TCRdb, lists in-frame sequences with V and J called but not all clones. Of the missing ones, under half trace to an unresolved V gene in checked studies; the others have no known cause. Across this sample there are some 200,000 clones, with approximately 70% seen only once. The ten top clones hold about 2% of the sample. What was sequenced was PBMCs. These receptors came from a woman in her 30s in good health and CMV-seronegative.

The genes are TRBV7-2 and TRBJ1-6; D not certain. Germline loops: CDR1 SGHTA, CDR2 FQGNSA. The CDR3 has 14 amino acids. Trimming removed 1 base at V and 10 bases at J, with 11 bases between. This CDR3 is CASSLVRGGSPLHF. The CDR3 DNA sequence: TGTGCCAGCAGCTTAGTTCGGGGAGGATCACCCCTCCACTTT.

The chain uses TRBV5-6 and TRBJ2-7; maybe TRBD2 (5 bases). Germline-derived CDR1 and CDR2 are SGHDT and YYEEEE. Trimming removed 6 bases from V and 3 bases from J, with 22 bases in between. This CDR3 spans 16 amino acids. The CDR3 region is CASTQRADALLYEQYF. CDR3 in DNA: TGTGCCAGCACCCAGAGGGCGGACGCACTCCTCTACGAGCAGTACTTC.

Written as DNA, the CDR3 is TGTGCCACCAGCAGAACTCAACCGCAGGGCGTCTATGGCTACACCTTC. Its protein is CATSRTQPQGVYGYTF. The V call is TRBV15, the J call TRBJ1-2; TRBD1 might be the D (5 bases). Per germline, CDR1 LNHNV and CDR2 YYDKDF (reference sequence). This CDR3 is built from 16 residues. The ends were cut back, 2 bases at V and 4 bases at J, with 17 bases in the middle.

This chain joins TRBV5-4 and TRBJ2-7; D possibly corresponds to TRBD2 (5 bases). The CDR3 loop spans 13 amino acids. The germline V gene encodes CDR1 SGHNT and CDR2 YYREEE (reference sequence). The ends were cut back, 0 bases at V and 6 bases at J, with 10 bases in the middle. CDR3: CASSLAGSSEQYF. CDR3 in DNA: TGTGCCAGCAGCTTGGCGGGGTCGTCCGAGCAGTACTTC.

This clone appeared a few times. V gene TRBV5-6 combines with J gene TRBJ1-1; D remains unclear. This CDR3 comprises 14 residues. The V end lost 1 base, the J end lost 2 bases, and 9 bases lay between the germline ends. CDR1 and CDR2 from the germline V gene are SGHDT and YYEEEE. This chain's CDR3 is CASSLWRINTEAFF. CDR3 DNA: TGTGCCAGCAGCTTGTGGCGGATCAACACTGAAGCTTTCTTT.

This chain joins TRBV15 and TRBJ2-1, with D tentatively TRBD2 (6 bases). The CDR3 sequence is 13 residues long. Trimming pared 3 bases from V and 6 bases from J, leaving 9 bases between. In germline, CDR1 is LNHNV, CDR2 YYDKDF (reference sequence). The CDR3 DNA reads TGTGCCACCAGCAGGGGGGAGGTCAATGAGCAGTTCTTC. Its protein product is CATSRGEVNEQFF.

The gene calls are TRBV6-5 and TRBJ1-2; D unclear. This CDR3 has 13 amino acids. V lost 5 bases to trimming and J lost 8 bases, with 15 bases between them. Per germline, CDR1 MNHEY and CDR2 SVGAGI. The CDR3 sequence is CASSPSSGGGYTF. As DNA, the CDR3 is TGTGCCAGCAGTCCCTCTAGTGGCGGCGGCTACACCTTC.

The rearrangement joins TRBV27 to TRBJ1-5; D gene uncertain. Trimming left V 7 bases short and J 4 bases short, with 11 bases between. Germline CDR1 is MNHEY and CDR2 is SMNVEV (reference sequence). The CDR3 is made up of 13 amino acids. The DNA for the CDR3 is TGTGCCAGCAAGTTGGCGGGAAATCAGCCCCAGCATTTT. It codes for CASKLAGNQPQHF.

This clone was detected a few times. V and J are TRBV28 and TRBJ1-2, with D unclear. V was pared by 5 bases and J by 1 base, with 14 bases between. Germline V gene sequence: CDR1 MDHEN, CDR2 SYDVKM. The CDR3 runs 15 residues. The CDR3, as DNA: TGTGCCAGCAGTAACCCCAGGCCCATTAACTATGGCTACACCTTC. Translation gives CASSNPRPINYGYTF.

This chain links TRBV9 with TRBJ2-2; 7 bases agree with TRBD1. There are 15 residues in the CDR3. J lost 6 bases, V lost 0 bases, and 5 bases had no gene match. Per the germline V gene, CDR1 is SGDLS and CDR2 is YYNGEE. The CDR3 spells CASSVGQGVAGELFF. CDR3 coding DNA: TGTGCCAGCAGCGTAGGACAGGGTGTTGCCGGGGAGCTGTTTTTT.

This clone has a handful of counts. The V call is TRBV5-1, the J call TRBJ2-5; D might be TRBD2 (7 bases). Trimming removed 5 bases from V and 4 bases from J, with 12 bases in between. Germline V lookup: CDR1 SGHRS, CDR2 YFSETQ. The CDR3 contains 13 residues. CDR3 bases: TGCGCCAGCAGGAGGGGGGAGGGAGAGACCCAGTACTTC. Translation: CASRRGEGETQYF. The whole variable domain, remainder taken from reference TRBV5-1 and TRBJ2-5, is KAGVTQTPRYLIKTRGQQVTLSCSPISGHRSVSWYQQTPGQGLQFLFEYFSETQRNKGNFPGRFSGRQFSNSRSEMNVSTLELGDSALYLCASRRGEGETQYFGPGTRLLVL.

This chain connects TRBV30 to TRBJ2-3; D may be TRBD1 (6 bases). Germline V gene lookup returns CDR1 GTSNPN and CDR2 SVGIG (reference sequence). V was cut by 4 bases and J by 4 bases, with 12 bases left in between. CDR3 length: 13 amino acids. The CDR3 DNA sequence: TGTGCCTGGACCTTAAAGGGGGCAGATACGCAGTATTTT. It encodes CAWTLKGADTQYF.

CDR3 DNA: TGTGCCAGCAGCTTTAGAGGGGGCGGCACCTATGGCTACACCTTC. Translation: CASSFRGGGTYGYTF. The chain uses TRBV7-2 and TRBJ1-2; 7 positions match TRBD1. Germline V gives CDR1 SGHTA, CDR2 FQGNSA. The CDR3 loop spans 15 amino acids. Trimming cost V 3 bases and J 4 bases; bases outside gene matches: 8.

The CDR3 here is CASSLGEGAPLYEQYF. In nucleotides, the CDR3 is TGTGCCAGCAGCTTAGGGGAAGGGGCACCCCTCTACGAGCAGTACTTC. The genes are TRBV11-2 and TRBJ2-7; D may be TRBD1 (5 bases). The CDR3 extends over 16 amino acids. Trimming took off 1 base at V and 3 bases at J, with 16 bases between the two ends. In germline, CDR1 is SGHAT, CDR2 FQNNGV. The full variable domain, completed using reference TRBV11-2 and TRBJ2-7, is EAGVAQSPRYKIIEKRQSVAFWCNPISGHATLYWYQQILGQGPKLLIQFQNNGVVDDSQLPKDRFSAERLKGVDSTLKIQPAKLEDSAVYLCASSLGEGAPLYEQYFGPGTRLTVT.

Turning to this clone: Other DNA sequences from this sample encode an identical CDR3 as well. The chain uses TRBV7-3 and TRBJ2-7, with 9 bases lining up with TRBD1. Germline CDR1 reads SGHTA; CDR2 reads FQGTGA. The CDR3 extends over 13 amino acids. After removal of 3 bases from V and 5 bases from J, the junction contained 2 bases not matched to a gene. The CDR3 reads CASSLGQGDEQYF. The DNA of the CDR3 is TGTGCCAGCAGCTTGGGACAGGGAGACGAGCAGTACTTC.

This chain joins TRBV25-1 and TRBJ2-1; possibly TRBD1 for D (6 bases). The V end lost 2 bases, the J end lost 7 bases, and 9 bases lay between the germline ends. The germline V gene encodes CDR1 MGHDK and CDR2 SYGVNS. This CDR3 contains 13 residues. Written as DNA, the CDR3 is TGTGCCAGCAGTGAACGAGGGGGAAATGAGCAGTTCTTC. Its translation: CASSERGGNEQFF.

The rearrangement links TRBV6-5 to TRBJ2-6; 7 nucleotides match TRBD1. The CDR3 consists of 15 residues. The V gene's germline CDR1 is MNHEY and CDR2 SVGAGI. Trimming cost V 5 bases and J 2 bases; bases outside gene matches: 3. The CDR3: CASSADRAGANVLTF. The CDR3 coding sequence is TGTGCCAGCAGTGCCGACAGGGCTGGGGCCAACGTCCTGACTTTC.

J is TRBJ2-7 and V is TRBV4-1; D is unclear. The V and J ends lost 4 bases and 1 base respectively, with 23 bases between them. Germline V gives CDR1 MGHRA, CDR2 YSYEKL. The CDR3 contains 18 residues. The CDR3 spells CASSPSAPPIRSSYEQYF. For the CDR3, the DNA is TGCGCCAGCAGCCCCTCCGCTCCTCCCATTCGGTCGTCCTACGAGCAGTACTTC.

This sequence joins TRBV4-3 and TRBJ2-7; perhaps TRBD2 as D (6 bases). CDR3 length: 14 residues. The V and J ends lost 0 bases and 7 bases respectively, with 13 bases between them. CDR1 is LGHNA and CDR2 is YSLEER in the germline V gene. The CDR3 loop reads CASSQDLGGWEQYF. The CDR3 bases are TGCGCCAGCAGCCAAGATCTGGGGGGATGGGAGCAGTACTTC.

This chain joins TRBV18 and TRBJ1-2; TRBD1 matches at 8 bases. V dropped 3 bases and J dropped 2; count of bases not matched to a gene: 8. The germline V gene has CDR1 KGHSH and CDR2 LQKENI. The CDR3 loop spans 16 amino acids. The DNA of the CDR3 is TGTGCCAGCTCACCCTCGACAGGGGAAACCAACTATGGCTACACCTTC. Protein product: CASSPSTGETNYGYTF.